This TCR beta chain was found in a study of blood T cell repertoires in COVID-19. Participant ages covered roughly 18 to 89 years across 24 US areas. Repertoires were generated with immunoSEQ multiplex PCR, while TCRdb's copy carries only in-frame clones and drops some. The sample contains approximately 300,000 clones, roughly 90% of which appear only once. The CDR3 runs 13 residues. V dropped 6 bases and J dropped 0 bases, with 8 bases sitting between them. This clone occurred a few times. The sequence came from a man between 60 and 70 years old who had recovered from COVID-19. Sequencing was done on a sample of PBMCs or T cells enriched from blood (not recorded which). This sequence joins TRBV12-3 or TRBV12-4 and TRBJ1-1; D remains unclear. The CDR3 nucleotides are TGTGCCAGCAGCTACGGTATGAACACTGAAGCTTTCTTT. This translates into CASSYGMNTEAFF.